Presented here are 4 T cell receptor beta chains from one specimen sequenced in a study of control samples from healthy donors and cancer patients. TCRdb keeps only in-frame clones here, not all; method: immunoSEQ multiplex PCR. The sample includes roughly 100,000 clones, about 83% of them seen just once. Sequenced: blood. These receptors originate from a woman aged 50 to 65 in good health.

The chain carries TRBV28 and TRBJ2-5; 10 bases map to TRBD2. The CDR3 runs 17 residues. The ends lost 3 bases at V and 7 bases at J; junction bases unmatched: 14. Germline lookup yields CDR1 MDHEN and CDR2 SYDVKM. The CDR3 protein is CASSFPPAAGGGATQYF. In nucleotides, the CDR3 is TGTGCCAGCAGTTTTCCCCCAGCAGCGGGGGGGGGCGCGACCCAGTACTTC.

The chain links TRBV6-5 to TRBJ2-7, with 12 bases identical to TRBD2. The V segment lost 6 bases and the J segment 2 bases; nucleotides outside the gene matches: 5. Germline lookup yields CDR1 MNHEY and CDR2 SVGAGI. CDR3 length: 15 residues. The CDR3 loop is CASSKLAGGPYEQYF. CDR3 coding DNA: TGTGCCAGCAGCAAACTAGCGGGAGGCCCCTACGAGCAGTACTTC.

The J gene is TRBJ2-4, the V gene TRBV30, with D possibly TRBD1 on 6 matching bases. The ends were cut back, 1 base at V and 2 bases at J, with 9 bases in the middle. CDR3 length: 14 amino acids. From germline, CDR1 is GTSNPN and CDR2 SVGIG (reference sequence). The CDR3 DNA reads TGTGCCTGGAGTGCAGGGGTTCCCAAAAACATTCAGTACTTC. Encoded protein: CAWSAGVPKNIQYF. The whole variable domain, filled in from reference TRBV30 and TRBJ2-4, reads SQTIHQWPATLVQPVGSPLSLECTVEGTSNPNLYWYRQAAGRGLQLLFYSVGIGQISSEVPQNLSASRPQDRQFILSSKKLLLSDSGFYLCAWSAGVPKNIQYFGAGTRLSVL.

CDR3 DNA sequence: TGTGCCAGCAGTTACTCGCCGGGGGCGACCTACGAGCAGTACTTC. This translates into CASSYSPGATYEQYF. The gene calls are TRBV6-5 and TRBJ2-7; D could derive from TRBD1 or TRBD2 (6 bases each). The CDR3 is 15 amino acids. V gave up 0 bases and J gave up 2 bases, with 11 bases separating them. Germline V gene data show CDR1 as MNHEY and CDR2 as SVGAGI.